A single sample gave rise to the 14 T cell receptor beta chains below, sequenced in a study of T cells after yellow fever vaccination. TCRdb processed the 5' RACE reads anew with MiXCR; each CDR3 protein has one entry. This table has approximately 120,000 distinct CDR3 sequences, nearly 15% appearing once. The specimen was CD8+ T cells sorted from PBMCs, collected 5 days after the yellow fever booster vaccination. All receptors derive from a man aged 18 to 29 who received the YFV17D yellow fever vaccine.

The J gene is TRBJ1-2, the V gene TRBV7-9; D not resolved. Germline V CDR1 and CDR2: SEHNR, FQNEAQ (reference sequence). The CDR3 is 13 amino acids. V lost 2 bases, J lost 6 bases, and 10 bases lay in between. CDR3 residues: CASSLRTVDGYTF. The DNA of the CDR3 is TGTGCCAGCAGCTTAAGGACCGTGGATGGCTACACCTTC.

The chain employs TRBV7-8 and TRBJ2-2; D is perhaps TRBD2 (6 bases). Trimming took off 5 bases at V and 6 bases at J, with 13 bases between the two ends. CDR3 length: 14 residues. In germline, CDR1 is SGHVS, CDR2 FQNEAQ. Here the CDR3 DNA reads TGTGCCAGCAGCCCTCCGGAGGGCGCCGGGGAGCTGTTTTTT. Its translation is CASSPPEGAGELFF. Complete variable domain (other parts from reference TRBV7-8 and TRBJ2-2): GAGVSQSPRYKVAKRGQDVALRCDPISGHVSLFWYQQALGQGPEFLTYFQNEAQLDKSGLPSDRFFAERPEGSVSTLKIQRTQQEDSAVYLCASSPPEGAGELFFGEGSRLTVL.

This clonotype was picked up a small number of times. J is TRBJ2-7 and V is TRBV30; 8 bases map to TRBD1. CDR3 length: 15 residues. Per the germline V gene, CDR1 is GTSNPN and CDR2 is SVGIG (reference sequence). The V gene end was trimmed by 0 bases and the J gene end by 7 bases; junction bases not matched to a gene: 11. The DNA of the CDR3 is TGTGCCTGGAGTGTATGGGCAGGGGGCTTGGGAGAGCAGTACTTC. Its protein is CAWSVWAGGLGEQYF.

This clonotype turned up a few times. CDR3 protein: CASSLASLWDTQYF. CDR3 DNA sequence: TGTGCCAGCAGCTTAGCAAGTCTGTGGGATACGCAGTATTTT. The chain uses TRBV7-8 and TRBJ2-3; D gene uncertain. Germline CDR1 is SGHVS and CDR2 is FQNEAQ. Trimming left V 0 bases short and J 6 bases short, with 10 bases between. CDR3 length: 14 residues.

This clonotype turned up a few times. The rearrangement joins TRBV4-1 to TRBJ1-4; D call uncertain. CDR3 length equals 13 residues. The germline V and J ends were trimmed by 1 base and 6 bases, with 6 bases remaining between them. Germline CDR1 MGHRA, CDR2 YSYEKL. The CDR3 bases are TGCGCCAGCAGCCAAGGGACGGATGAAAAACTGTTTTTT. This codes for CASSQGTDEKLFF.

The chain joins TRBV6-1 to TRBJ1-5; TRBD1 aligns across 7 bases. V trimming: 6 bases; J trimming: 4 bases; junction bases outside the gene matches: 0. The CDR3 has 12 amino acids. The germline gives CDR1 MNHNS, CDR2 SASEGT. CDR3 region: CASRQGNQPQHF. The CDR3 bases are TGTGCCAGCAGACAGGGGAATCAGCCCCAGCATTTT.

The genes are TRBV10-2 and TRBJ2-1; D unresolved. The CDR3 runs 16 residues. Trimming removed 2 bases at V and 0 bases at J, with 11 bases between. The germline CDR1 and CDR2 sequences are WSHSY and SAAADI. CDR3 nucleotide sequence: TGCGCCAGCAGTGAGACTGAACCGAGCTCCTACAATGAGCAGTTCTTC. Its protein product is CASSETEPSSYNEQFF.

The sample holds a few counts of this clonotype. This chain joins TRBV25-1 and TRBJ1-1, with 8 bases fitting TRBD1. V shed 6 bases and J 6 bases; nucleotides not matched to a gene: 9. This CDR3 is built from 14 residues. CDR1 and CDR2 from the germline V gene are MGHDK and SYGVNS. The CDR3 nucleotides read TGTGCCAGCAGGGCAGAAGACAGGGGCCCTGAAGCTTTCTTT. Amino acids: CASRAEDRGPEAFF.

The CDR3 spells CASSQDWGRGTGELFF. For the CDR3, the DNA is TGCGCCAGCAGCCAAGATTGGGGACGTGGCACCGGGGAGCTGTTTTTT. The chain links TRBV4-3 to TRBJ2-2; D tentatively reads TRBD1 or TRBD2 (5 bases each). Trimming took 0 bases from V and 4 from J, leaving 12 bases between them. CDR3 size: 16 residues. The germline gives CDR1 LGHNA, CDR2 YSLEER.

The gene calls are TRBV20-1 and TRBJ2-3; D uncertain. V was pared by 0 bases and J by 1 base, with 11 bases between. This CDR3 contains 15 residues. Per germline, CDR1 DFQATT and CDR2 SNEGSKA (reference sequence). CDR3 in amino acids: CSAREGFLGTDTQYF. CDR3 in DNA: TGCAGTGCTAGAGAGGGATTCCTCGGCACAGATACGCAGTATTTT.

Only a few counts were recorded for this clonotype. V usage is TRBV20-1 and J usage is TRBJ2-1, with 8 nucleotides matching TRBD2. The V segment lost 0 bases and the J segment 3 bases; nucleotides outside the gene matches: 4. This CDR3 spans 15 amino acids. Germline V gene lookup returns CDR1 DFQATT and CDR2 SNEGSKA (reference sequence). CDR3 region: CSARDSGTSYNEQFF. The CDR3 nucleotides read TGCAGTGCTAGAGATTCCGGGACTAGCTACAATGAGCAGTTCTTC.

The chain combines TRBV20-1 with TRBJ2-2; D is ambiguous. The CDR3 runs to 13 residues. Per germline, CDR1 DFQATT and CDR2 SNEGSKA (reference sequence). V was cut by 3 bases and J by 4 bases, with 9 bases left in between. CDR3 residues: CSARDLSTGELFF. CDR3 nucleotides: TGCAGTGCTAGGGATCTGAGCACCGGGGAGCTGTTTTTT.

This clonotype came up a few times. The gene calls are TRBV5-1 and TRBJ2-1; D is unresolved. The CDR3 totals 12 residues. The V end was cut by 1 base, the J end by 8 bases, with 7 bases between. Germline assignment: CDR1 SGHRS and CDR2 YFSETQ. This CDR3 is CASSLNAHEQFF. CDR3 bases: TGCGCCAGCAGCTTGAATGCCCATGAGCAGTTCTTC.

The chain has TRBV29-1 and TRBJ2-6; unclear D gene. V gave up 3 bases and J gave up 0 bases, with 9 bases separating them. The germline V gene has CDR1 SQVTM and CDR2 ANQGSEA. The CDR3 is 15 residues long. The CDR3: CSVEFTGSGANVLTF. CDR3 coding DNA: TGCAGCGTTGAGTTCACGGGCTCTGGGGCCAACGTCCTGACTTTC.